One sample yielded the 30 T cell receptor beta chains listed below, sequenced in a study of CD4 T cells in relation to SARS-CoV-2 and coronaviruses. Their antigens are not known. TCRdb's table, derived via immunoSEQ multiplex PCR, lists solely in-frame clones and lacks some. The sample consists of about 36,000 clones, around 83% of them appearing once. Sequencing used naive CD4+ T cells from PBMCs, cultured in vitro. Subset denoted: naive CD4+ T cells isolated by negative enrichment. These receptors were taken from an adult with COVID-19.

The chain employs TRBV28 and TRBJ2-1; TRBD2 matches 14 bases. The CDR3 length is 16 residues. With 7 bases clipped from V and 9 bases from J, the junction kept 11 bases outside the gene matches. CDR1 is MDHEN, CDR2 SYDVKM, per germline. CDR3 protein: CASTWSGTSGRIEQFF. CDR3 sequence (DNA): TGTGCCAGCACCTGGTCCGGGACTAGCGGGAGAATTGAGCAGTTCTTC.

The V gene is TRBV28, the J gene TRBJ1-5; D call uncertain. The germline gives CDR1 MDHEN, CDR2 SYDVKM. CDR3 length equals 12 residues. Between the trimmed V and J ends, which lost 2 bases and 9 bases, there was a span of 8 bases. This CDR3 reads CASSLDRRPQHF. In DNA, the CDR3 is TGTGCCAGCAGTTTAGACCGTCGGCCCCAGCATTTT.

The rearrangement joins TRBV6-6 to TRBJ1-3, with D hard to call. The CDR3 totals 11 residues. From germline, CDR1 is MNHNY and CDR2 SVGAGI (reference sequence). Trimming shortened V by 7 bases and J by 3 bases, and 4 bases separated the two germline ends. This chain's CDR3 is CASTDGNTIYF. The DNA for the CDR3 is TGTGCCAGCACAGATGGAAACACCATATATTTT.

V and J are TRBV6-6 and TRBJ1-3, with 7 bases matching TRBD1. The germline CDR1 and CDR2 sequences are MNHNY and SVGAGI (reference sequence). The trim removed 5 bases at V and 0 bases at J, leaving 13 bases unmatched. This CDR3 has 18 residues. CDR3 amino acids: CASSRDRLLLSSGNTIYF. CDR3 bases: TGTGCCAGCAGTCGGGACAGACTCCTATTAAGCTCTGGAAACACCATATATTTT.

The gene calls are TRBV4-3 and TRBJ2-7; TRBD2 aligns across 10 bases. CDR1 is LGHNA and CDR2 is YSLEER in the germline V gene. The J segment lost 0 bases and the V segment lost 0 bases, leaving 20 bases of the junction unmatched. CDR3 length equals 22 residues. CDR3 sequence (DNA): TGCGCCAGCAGCCAAGATCGGCAGGGCGAGTCTAGCGGGAGTTCCCTCTCCTACGAGCAGTACTTC. Translated: CASSQDRQGESSGSSLSYEQYF.

This chain links TRBV27 with TRBJ2-7; 10 bases match TRBD1. CDR3 length equals 16 residues. The V gene's germline CDR1 is MNHEY and CDR2 SMNVEV (reference sequence). Unmatched junction bases numbered 10, after V lost 6 bases and J lost 2 bases. The CDR3 here is CASSHPPGTGAYEQYF. The CDR3 DNA reads as TGTGCCAGCAGCCACCCCCCCGGGACAGGGGCCTACGAGCAGTACTTC.

This rearrangement joins TRBV5-4 to TRBJ2-7; 8 nucleotides match TRBD2. The CDR3 is 16 amino acids. The ends lost 4 bases at V and 2 bases at J; junction bases unmatched: 11. Germline V gene data show CDR1 as SGHNT and CDR2 as YYREEE (reference sequence). CDR3 protein: CASSRPTGGTPYEQYF. The CDR3 nucleotides are TGTGCCAGCAGCCGTCCCACGGGAGGGACCCCCTACGAGCAGTACTTC.

The V gene is TRBV28, the J gene TRBJ2-1, with TRBD2 matching over 12 bases. CDR3 length equals 18 residues. The germline CDR1 and CDR2 sequences are MDHEN and SYDVKM. The J segment lost 6 bases and the V segment lost 6 bases, leaving 15 bases of the junction unmatched. In DNA form, the CDR3 reads TGTGCCAGCAGAACACTAGCGGGAGGCCTCCTTTTCGTCAATGAGCAGTTCTTC. Encoded protein: CASRTLAGGLLFVNEQFF. The entire variable domain, with the rest obtained from reference TRBV28 and TRBJ2-1, is as follows: DVKVTQSSRYLVKRTGEKVFLECVQDMDHENMFWYRQDPGLGLRLIYFSYDVKMKEKGDIPEGYSVSREKKERFSLILESASTNQTSMYLCASRTLAGGLLFVNEQFFGPGTRLTVL.

The chain employs TRBV13 and TRBJ2-1; TRBD2 might be the D (5 bases). The CDR3 consists of 15 residues. Trimming cost V 3 bases and J 6 bases, with 15 bases left between them. Germline values: CDR1 PRHDT, CDR2 FYEKMQ (reference sequence). The CDR3 nucleotides read TGTGCCAGCAGCTTCAAGGCCAACGAGGGCAATGAGCAGTTCTTC. Translated, it gives CASSFKANEGNEQFF. Together with reference TRBV13 and TRBJ2-1, the CDR3 gives the full variable domain: AAGVIQSPRHLIKEKRETATLKCYPIPRHDTVYWYQQGPGQDPQFLISFYEKMQSDKGSIPDRFSAQQFSDYHSELNMSSLELGDSALYFCASSFKANEGNEQFFGPGTRLTVL.

CDR3 DNA sequence: TGTGCCAGCAGTGAACTTTCAGGGTCGGAGACCCAGTACTTC. The encoded protein is CASSELSGSETQYF. The chain couples TRBV2 to TRBJ2-5, with D possibly being TRBD1 (5 bases). The V end lost 2 bases, the J end lost 5 bases, and 12 bases lay between the germline ends. The germline gives CDR1 SNHLY, CDR2 FYNNEI. CDR3 length: 14 residues.

The chain links TRBV9 to TRBJ1-6; the match to TRBD1 covers 7 bases. The CDR3 totals 16 residues. Per the germline V gene, CDR1 is SGDLS and CDR2 is YYNGEE. V lost 4 bases, J lost 7 bases, and 11 bases stayed unmatched. CDR3 nucleotides: TGTGCCAGCAGCCGAGGGGGCGGGGGCTGGAATTCACCCCTCCACTTT. Protein: CASSRGGGGWNSPLHF. Variable domain in full (rest from reference TRBV9 and TRBJ1-6): DSGVTQTPKHLITATGQRVTLRCSPRSGDLSVYWYQQSLDQGLQFLIQYYNGEERAKGNILERFSAQQFPDLHSELNLSSLELGDSALYFCASSRGGGGWNSPLHFGNGTRLTVT.

The chain couples TRBV5-4 to TRBJ2-3; D is undetermined. Trimming took 0 bases from V and 1 from J, leaving 6 bases between them. The CDR3 totals 14 residues. Looked up from germline, CDR1 is SGHNT and CDR2 is YYREEE (reference sequence). The chain's CDR3 is CASSLDIRTDTQYF. CDR3 nucleotides: TGTGCCAGCAGCTTGGACATTCGCACAGATACGCAGTATTTT.

This clone appeared a few times. This chain connects TRBV6-6 to TRBJ1-3; no firm D call. V was cut by 0 bases and J by 0 bases, with 6 bases left in between. CDR3 length: 15 amino acids. Germline-derived CDR1 and CDR2 are MNHNY and SVGAGI (reference sequence). The DNA for the CDR3 is TGTGCCAGCAGTTACTCTGGTGGCTCTGGAAACACCATATATTTT. The encoded protein is CASSYSGGSGNTIYF.

About this clone: This CDR3 is also generated by other DNA sequences in the sample. The chain is built from TRBV6-2 or TRBV6-3 and TRBJ1-6; TRBD1 aligns across 9 bases. V gave up 5 bases and J gave up 9 bases; unmatched junction bases: 11. This CDR3 region has 16 residues. Germline CDR1 reads MNHEY; CDR2 reads SVGEGT. The CDR3 reads CASSTNDRGGGSPLHF. The CDR3 bases are TGTGCCAGCAGTACTAACGACAGGGGGGGCGGTTCACCCCTCCACTTT.

The genes are TRBV5-6 and TRBJ2-7; D is uncertain. CDR3 length: 12 residues. Germline assignment: CDR1 SGHDT and CDR2 YYEEEE. Trimming left V 1 base short and J 4 bases short, with 6 bases between. CDR3 sequence reads: CASSLFRYEQYF. The CDR3 DNA sequence: TGTGCCAGCAGCTTGTTTCGGTACGAGCAGTACTTC.

This rearrangement joins TRBV27 to TRBJ2-2; D is undetermined. CDR1 MNHEY and CDR2 SMNVEV come from the germline V gene (reference sequence). The CDR3 length is 17 residues. Trimming pared 7 bases from V and 4 bases from J, leaving 22 bases between. The chain's CDR3 is CASTLMFGKGSTGELFF. DNA of the CDR3: TGTGCCAGCACCCTAATGTTTGGGAAAGGCAGCACCGGGGAGCTGTTTTTT.

A single count supports this clone. The chain uses TRBV28 and TRBJ2-7; no clear D gene. The CDR3 sequence is 13 residues long. V was trimmed by 5 bases and J by 3 bases, leaving 11 bases between them. CDR1 and CDR2 (germline): MDHEN, SYDVKM. The CDR3 here is CASSLPTLYEQYF. In DNA, the CDR3 is TGTGCCAGCAGTCTCCCGACTCTCTACGAGCAGTACTTC.

The chain recombines TRBV7-2 with TRBJ2-7, with D uncertain. V was shortened by 1 base and J by 6 bases, with 7 bases between the two germline ends. Per the germline V gene, CDR1 is SGHTA and CDR2 is FQGNSA. The CDR3 totals 12 residues. The CDR3 nucleotides read TGTGCCAGCAGCTTAGGGGCCCCCGAGCAGTACTTC. This translates into CASSLGAPEQYF. Full variable domain (outside the CDR3, taken from reference TRBV7-2 and TRBJ2-7): GAGVSQSPSNKVTEKGKDVELRCDPISGHTALYWYRQSLGQGLEFLIYFQGNSAPDKSGLPSDRFSAERTGGSVSTLTIQRTQQEDSAVYLCASSLGAPEQYFGPGTRLTVT.

The chain recombines TRBV27 with TRBJ2-3; no firm D call. The CDR3 runs 14 residues. The germline V gene has CDR1 MNHEY and CDR2 SMNVEV (reference sequence). Trimming cost V 6 bases and J 6 bases, with 16 bases left between them. CDR3 DNA: TGTGCCAGCAGACCGACTCCGACTTCGGATACGCAGTATTTT. It encodes CASRPTPTSDTQYF.

The chain employs TRBV7-6 and TRBJ2-7, with D possibly TRBD2 on 5 matching bases. Trimming cost V 2 bases and J 4 bases, with 15 bases left between them. CDR1 SGHVS and CDR2 FNYEAQ come from the germline V gene. The CDR3 loop spans 15 amino acids. CDR3 in amino acids: CASSLQRGKGYEQYF. CDR3 coding DNA: TGTGCCAGCAGCTTACAACGGGGAAAGGGATACGAGCAGTACTTC.

The chain is built from TRBV19 and TRBJ2-1, with D perhaps matching TRBD2 (5 bases). Germline lookup yields CDR1 LNHDA and CDR2 SQIVND (reference sequence). The V end lost 6 bases, the J end lost 8 bases, and 8 bases lay between the germline ends. The CDR3 runs 11 residues. As DNA, the CDR3 is TGTGCCAGTAGAGGTAGCGATGAGCAGTTCTTC. It codes for CASRGSDEQFF.

The rearrangement uses TRBV9 and TRBJ2-7; 8 bases match TRBD2. After removal of 7 bases from V and 5 bases from J, the junction contained 11 bases not matched to a gene. This CDR3 is built from 14 residues. In germline, CDR1 is SGDLS, CDR2 YYNGEE. The CDR3 DNA is TGTGCCAGCGCCGGTGCGGGGGGCGGCCACGAGCAGTACTTC. It specifies CASAGAGGGHEQYF.

The chain is built from TRBV5-1 and TRBJ2-1; the match to TRBD2 covers 8 bases. The CDR3 runs to 15 residues. CDR1 is SGHRS, CDR2 YFSETQ, per germline. V dropped 3 bases and J dropped 4; count of bases not matched to a gene: 6. CDR3: CASSSTGGWYNEQFF. CDR3 sequence (DNA): TGCGCCAGCAGCTCTACGGGAGGGTGGTACAATGAGCAGTTCTTC.

The rearrangement joins TRBV7-2 to TRBJ2-5, with D unclear. Trimming cost V 2 bases and J 5 bases, with 12 bases left between them. The CDR3 totals 14 residues. The germline V gene has CDR1 SGHTA and CDR2 FQGNSA. Written as DNA, the CDR3 is TGTGCCAGCAGCTTAAACGGGCTAAAGGAGACCCAGTACTTC. Protein product: CASSLNGLKETQYF.

This rearrangement joins TRBV6-1 to TRBJ2-7; 8 bases agree with TRBD2. Germline CDR1 is MNHNS and CDR2 is SASEGT. V was clipped by 3 bases and J by 2 bases; unmatched bases: 6. CDR3 size: 15 residues. The CDR3: CASSDGSGEAYEQYF. CDR3 sequence (DNA): TGTGCCAGCAGTGACGGTAGCGGGGAGGCCTACGAGCAGTACTTC.

The chain combines TRBV13 with TRBJ2-3; 9 nucleotides match TRBD2. V shed 4 bases, J shed 0 bases, and the junction held 11 bases outside the gene matches. Germline values: CDR1 PRHDT, CDR2 FYEKMQ (reference sequence). The CDR3 contains 18 residues. The CDR3 coding sequence is TGTGCCAGCAGCTCAAAGCGGGAGGACGGGTGGAGCACAGATACGCAGTATTTT. Amino acid sequence: CASSSKREDGWSTDTQYF.

CDR3: CASSQTRLADYNEQFF. The CDR3 nucleotides read TGCGCCAGCAGCCAAACCCGACTAGCAGACTACAATGAGCAGTTCTTC. This chain connects TRBV4-1 to TRBJ2-1; 7 positions agree with TRBD2. The CDR3 contains 16 residues. Germline CDR1 reads MGHRA; CDR2 reads YSYEKL. J lost 3 bases, V lost 2 bases, and 7 bases had no gene match.

The genes are TRBV28 and TRBJ2-7; TRBD1 agrees at 11 bases. The trim removed 5 bases at V and 0 bases at J, leaving 12 bases unmatched. Germline loops: CDR1 MDHEN, CDR2 SYDVKM. The CDR3 length is 18 residues. The CDR3 sequence is CASSPIPGQGESSYEQYF. In DNA form, the CDR3 reads TGTGCCAGCAGTCCTATCCCGGGACAGGGGGAAAGCTCCTACGAGCAGTACTTC.

This clone was seen a few times. The chain links TRBV28 to TRBJ2-7; weak D call: TRBD2 (5 bases). The V and J ends lost 2 bases and 7 bases respectively, with 15 bases between them. The CDR3 sequence is 14 residues long. The germline CDR1 and CDR2 sequences are MDHEN and SYDVKM. In DNA, the CDR3 is TGTGCCAGCAGTTTAACCGGTTCGTCGGGGGAGCAGTACTTC. It is translated as CASSLTGSSGEQYF.

The chain joins TRBV18 to TRBJ2-7; D call uncertain. The CDR3 sequence is 15 residues long. Trimming took 3 bases from V and 5 from J, leaving 17 bases between them. The germline gives CDR1 KGHSH, CDR2 LQKENI. The DNA for the CDR3 is TGTGCCAGCTCACCCAAACTAACTCCCTTACACGAGCAGTACTTC. Translated, it gives CASSPKLTPLHEQYF. The full variable domain, with the rest looked up from reference TRBV18 and TRBJ2-7, is NAGVMQNPRHLVRRRGQEARLRCSPMKGHSHVYWYRQLPEEGLKFMVYLQKENIIDESGMPKERFSAEFPKEGPSILRIQQVVRGDSAAYFCASSPKLTPLHEQYFGPGTRLTVT.